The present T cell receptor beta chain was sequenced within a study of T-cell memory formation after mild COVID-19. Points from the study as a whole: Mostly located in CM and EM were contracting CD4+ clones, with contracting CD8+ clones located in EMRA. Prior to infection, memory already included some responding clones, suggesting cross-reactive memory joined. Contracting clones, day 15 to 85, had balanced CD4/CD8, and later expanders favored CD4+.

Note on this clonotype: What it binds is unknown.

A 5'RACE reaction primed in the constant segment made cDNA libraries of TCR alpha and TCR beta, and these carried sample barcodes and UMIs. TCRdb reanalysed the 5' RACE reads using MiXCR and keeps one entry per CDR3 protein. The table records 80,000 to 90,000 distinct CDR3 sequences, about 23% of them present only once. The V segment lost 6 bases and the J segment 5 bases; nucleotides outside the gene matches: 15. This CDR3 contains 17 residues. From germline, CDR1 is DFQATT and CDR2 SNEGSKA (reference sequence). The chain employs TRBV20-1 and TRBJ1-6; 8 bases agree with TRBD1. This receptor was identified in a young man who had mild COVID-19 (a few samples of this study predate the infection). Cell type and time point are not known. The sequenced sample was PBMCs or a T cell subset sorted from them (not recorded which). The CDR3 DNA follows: TGCAGTGCCGAACGCCCTCAGGGGGCGATGAATAATTCACCCCTCCACTTT. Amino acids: CSAERPQGAMNNSPLHF.